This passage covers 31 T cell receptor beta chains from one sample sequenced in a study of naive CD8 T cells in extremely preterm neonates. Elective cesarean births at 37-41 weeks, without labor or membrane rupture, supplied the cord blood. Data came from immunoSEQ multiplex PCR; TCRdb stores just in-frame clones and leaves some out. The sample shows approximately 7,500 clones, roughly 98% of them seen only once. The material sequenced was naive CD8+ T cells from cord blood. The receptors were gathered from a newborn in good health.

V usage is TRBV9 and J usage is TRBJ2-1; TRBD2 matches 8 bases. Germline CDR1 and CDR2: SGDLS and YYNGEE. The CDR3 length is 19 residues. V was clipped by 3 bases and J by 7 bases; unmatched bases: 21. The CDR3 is CASSAIPGISGGRLNEQFF. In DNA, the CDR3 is TGTGCCAGCAGCGCGATACCGGGGATCAGCGGGGGCCGATTGAATGAGCAGTTCTTC.

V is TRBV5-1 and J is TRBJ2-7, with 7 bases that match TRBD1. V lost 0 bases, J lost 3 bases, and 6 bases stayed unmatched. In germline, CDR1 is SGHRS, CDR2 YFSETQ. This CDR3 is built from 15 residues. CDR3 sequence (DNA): TGCGCCAGCAGCTTGGGTGACAGGGATCACTACGAGCAGTACTTC. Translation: CASSLGDRDHYEQYF.

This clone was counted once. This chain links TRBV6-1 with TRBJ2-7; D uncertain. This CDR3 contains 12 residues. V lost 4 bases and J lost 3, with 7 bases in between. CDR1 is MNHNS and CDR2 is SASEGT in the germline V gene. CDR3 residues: CASSVESYEQYF. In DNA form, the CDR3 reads TGTGCCAGCAGTGTTGAGAGCTACGAGCAGTACTTC.

The CDR3 nucleotides read TGTGCCTGGAGTGCTGGGTACGGGGGTAATTCACCCCTCCACTTT. It codes for CAWSAGYGGNSPLHF. V gene TRBV30 combines with J gene TRBJ1-6, with D perhaps matching TRBD1 (5 bases). V lost 1 base, J lost 6 bases, and 13 bases lay in between. The CDR3 is made up of 15 amino acids. Germline V lookup: CDR1 GTSNPN, CDR2 SVGIG (reference sequence).

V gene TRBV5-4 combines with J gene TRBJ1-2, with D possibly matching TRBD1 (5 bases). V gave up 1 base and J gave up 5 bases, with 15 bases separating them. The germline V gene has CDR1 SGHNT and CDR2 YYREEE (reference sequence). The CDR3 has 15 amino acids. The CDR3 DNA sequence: TGTGCCAGCAGCTTGTTGACCGGGGGACTTTATGGCTACACCTTC. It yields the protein CASSLLTGGLYGYTF.

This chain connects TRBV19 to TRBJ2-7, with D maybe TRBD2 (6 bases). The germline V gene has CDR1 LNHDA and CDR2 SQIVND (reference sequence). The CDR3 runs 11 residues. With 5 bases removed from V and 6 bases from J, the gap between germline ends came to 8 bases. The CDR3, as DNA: TGTGCCAGTAGTTACGGGGGCGAGCAGTACTTC. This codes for CASSYGGEQYF.

DNA of the CDR3: TGCGCCAGCAGCACCCGGGACACCTACCGTACAGATACGCAGTATTTT. Its translation is CASSTRDTYRTDTQYF. The chain carries TRBV5-1 and TRBJ2-3; tentatively, D is TRBD1 (6 bases). The CDR3 contains 16 residues. Per the germline V gene, CDR1 is SGHRS and CDR2 is YFSETQ. The V gene lost 4 bases and the J gene lost 3 bases, with 18 bases spanning the gap. Drawing the rest from reference TRBV5-1 and TRBJ2-3, the complete variable domain is KAGVTQTPRYLIKTRGQQVTLSCSPISGHRSVSWYQQTPGQGLQFLFEYFSETQRNKGNFPGRFSGRQFSNSRSEMNVSTLELGDSALYLCASSTRDTYRTDTQYFGPGTRLTVL.

Here the CDR3 reads CASNFGTGDYEQYF. CDR3 bases: TGCGCCAGCAACTTTGGGACAGGGGACTACGAGCAGTACTTC. The chain employs TRBV5-1 and TRBJ2-7, with TRBD1 matching over 10 bases. Unmatched junction bases numbered 6, after V lost 6 bases and J lost 3 bases. The CDR3 runs 14 residues. Germline V gene sequence: CDR1 SGHRS, CDR2 YFSETQ.

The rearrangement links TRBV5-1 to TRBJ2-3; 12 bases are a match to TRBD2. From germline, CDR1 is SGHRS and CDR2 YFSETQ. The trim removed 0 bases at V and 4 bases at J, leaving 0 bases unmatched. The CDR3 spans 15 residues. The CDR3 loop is CASSLASGGADTQYF. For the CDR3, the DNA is TGCGCCAGCAGCTTGGCTAGCGGGGGGGCAGATACGCAGTATTTT.

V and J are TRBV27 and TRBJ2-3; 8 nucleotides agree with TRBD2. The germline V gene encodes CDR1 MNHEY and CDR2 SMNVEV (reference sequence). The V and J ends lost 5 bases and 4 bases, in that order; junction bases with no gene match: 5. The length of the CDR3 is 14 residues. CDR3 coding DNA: TGTGCCAGCAGTCTTAGCGGGGAAGCAGATACGCAGTATTTT. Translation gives CASSLSGEADTQYF.

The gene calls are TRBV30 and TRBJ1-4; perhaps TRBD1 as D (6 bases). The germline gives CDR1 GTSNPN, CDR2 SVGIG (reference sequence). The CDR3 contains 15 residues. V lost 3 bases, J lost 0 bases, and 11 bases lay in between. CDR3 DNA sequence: TGTGCCTGGAGACTGGACAGTGCAACTAATGAAAAACTGTTTTTT. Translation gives CAWRLDSATNEKLFF.

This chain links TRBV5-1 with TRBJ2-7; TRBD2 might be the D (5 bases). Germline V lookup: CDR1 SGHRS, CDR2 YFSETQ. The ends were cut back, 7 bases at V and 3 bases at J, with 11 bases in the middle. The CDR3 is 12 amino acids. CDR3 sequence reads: CASSTTSYEQYF. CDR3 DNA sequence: TGCGCCAGCTCTACCACTAGCTACGAGCAGTACTTC.

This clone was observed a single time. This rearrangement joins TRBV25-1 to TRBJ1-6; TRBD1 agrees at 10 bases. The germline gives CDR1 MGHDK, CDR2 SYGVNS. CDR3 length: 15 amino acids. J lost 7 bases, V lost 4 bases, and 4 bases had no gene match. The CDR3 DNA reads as TGTGCCAGCAGTGCCGACAGGGGGCTAAATTCACCCCTCCACTTT. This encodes CASSADRGLNSPLHF.

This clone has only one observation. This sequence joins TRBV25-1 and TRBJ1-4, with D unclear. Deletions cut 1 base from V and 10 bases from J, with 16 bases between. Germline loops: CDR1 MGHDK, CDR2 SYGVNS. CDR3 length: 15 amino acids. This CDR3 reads CASSELTMGIGKLFF. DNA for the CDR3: TGTGCCAGCAGTGAATTAACAATGGGCATTGGAAAACTGTTTTTT.

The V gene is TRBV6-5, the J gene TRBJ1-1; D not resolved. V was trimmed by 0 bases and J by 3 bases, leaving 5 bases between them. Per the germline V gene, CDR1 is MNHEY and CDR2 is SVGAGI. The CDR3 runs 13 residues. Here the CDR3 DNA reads TGTGCCAGCAGTTACTCCGGGTACACTGAAGCTTTCTTT. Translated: CASSYSGYTEAFF.

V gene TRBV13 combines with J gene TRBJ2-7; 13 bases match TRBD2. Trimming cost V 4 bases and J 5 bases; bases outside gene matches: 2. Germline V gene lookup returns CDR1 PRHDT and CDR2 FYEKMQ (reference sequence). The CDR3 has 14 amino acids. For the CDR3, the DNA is TGTGCCAGCAGCTCCGGACTAGCGGGAGACGAGCAGTACTTC. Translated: CASSSGLAGDEQYF.

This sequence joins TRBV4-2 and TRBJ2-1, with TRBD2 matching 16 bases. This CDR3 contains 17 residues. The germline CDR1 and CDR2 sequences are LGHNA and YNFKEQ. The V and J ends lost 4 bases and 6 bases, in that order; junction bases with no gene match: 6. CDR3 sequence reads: CASSPGLAGGVGNEQFF. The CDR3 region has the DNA TGTGCCAGCAGCCCGGGACTAGCGGGGGGGGTCGGCAATGAGCAGTTCTTC.

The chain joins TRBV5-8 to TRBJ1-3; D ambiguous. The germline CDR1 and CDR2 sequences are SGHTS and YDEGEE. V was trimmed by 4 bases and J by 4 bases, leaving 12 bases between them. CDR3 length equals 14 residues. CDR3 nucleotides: TGTGCCAGCAGCCCAGTGCCGGGAGGAAACACCATATATTTT. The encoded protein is CASSPVPGGNTIYF.

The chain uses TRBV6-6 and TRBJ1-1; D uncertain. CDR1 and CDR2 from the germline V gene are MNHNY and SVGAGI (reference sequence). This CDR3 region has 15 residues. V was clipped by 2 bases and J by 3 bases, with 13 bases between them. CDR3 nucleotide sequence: TGTGCCAGCAGTTACCCCCTAGCGGGGTACACTGAAGCTTTCTTT. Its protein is CASSYPLAGYTEAFF.

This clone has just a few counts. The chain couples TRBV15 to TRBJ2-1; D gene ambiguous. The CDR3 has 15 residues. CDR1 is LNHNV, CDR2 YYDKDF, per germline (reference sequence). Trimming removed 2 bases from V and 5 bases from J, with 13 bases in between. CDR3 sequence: CATSRSRQVDNEQFF. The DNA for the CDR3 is TGTGCCACCAGCAGATCACGGCAGGTGGACAATGAGCAGTTCTTC.

CDR3 region: CASSGDSSYNSPLHF. Here the CDR3 DNA reads TGTGCCAGCAGCGGGGACAGCTCCTATAATTCACCCCTCCACTTT. The V gene is TRBV5-4, the J gene TRBJ1-6; 7 nucleotides align to TRBD1. V lost 4 bases to trimming and J lost 0 bases; unmatched junction nucleotides: 1. This CDR3 region has 15 residues. The germline CDR1 and CDR2 sequences are SGHNT and YYREEE (reference sequence).

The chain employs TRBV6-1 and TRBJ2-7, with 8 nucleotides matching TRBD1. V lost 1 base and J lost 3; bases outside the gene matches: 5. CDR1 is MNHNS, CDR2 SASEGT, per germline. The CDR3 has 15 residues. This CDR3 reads CASSEDRGEGYEQYF. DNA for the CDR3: TGTGCCAGCAGTGAAGACAGGGGGGAAGGCTACGAGCAGTACTTC.

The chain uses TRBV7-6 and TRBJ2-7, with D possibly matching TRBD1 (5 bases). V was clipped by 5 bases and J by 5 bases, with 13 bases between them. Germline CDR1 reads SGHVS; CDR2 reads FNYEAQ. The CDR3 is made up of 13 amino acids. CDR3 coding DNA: TGTGCCAGCAGCAAAGACAGTCGCAACGAGCAGTACTTC. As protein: CASSKDSRNEQYF.

CDR3 sequence (DNA): TGTGCCAGCAGCCCCTCCGGGACTCCCTCCCGGGGGACTGAAGCTTTCTTT. Protein product: CASSPSGTPSRGTEAFF. The chain uses TRBV9 and TRBJ1-1, with D perhaps TRBD1 (5 bases). Germline V CDR1 and CDR2: SGDLS, YYNGEE. V lost 4 bases, J lost 5 bases, and 24 bases lay in between. This CDR3 has 17 residues.

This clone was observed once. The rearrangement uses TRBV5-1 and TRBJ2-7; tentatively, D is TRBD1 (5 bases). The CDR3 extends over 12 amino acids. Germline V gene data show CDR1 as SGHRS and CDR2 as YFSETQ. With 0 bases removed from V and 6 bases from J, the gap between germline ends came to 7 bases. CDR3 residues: CASSLEGFEQYF. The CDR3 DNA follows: TGCGCCAGCAGCTTGGAGGGGTTCGAGCAGTACTTC.

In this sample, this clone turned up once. The CDR3 DNA sequence: TGTGCCAGCAGCTGGGACAGGGACACCGGGGAGCTGTTTTTT. Its translation is CASSWDRDTGELFF. The chain joins TRBV5-6 to TRBJ2-2; 9 nucleotides line up with TRBD1. Trimming removed 3 bases from V and 3 bases from J; junction bases left unmatched: 0. Germline assignment: CDR1 SGHDT and CDR2 YYEEEE. CDR3 length: 14 amino acids.

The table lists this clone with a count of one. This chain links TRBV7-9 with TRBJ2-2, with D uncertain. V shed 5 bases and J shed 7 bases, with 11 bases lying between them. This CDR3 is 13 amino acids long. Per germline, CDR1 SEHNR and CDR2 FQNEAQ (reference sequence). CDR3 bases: TGTGCCAGCAGCCCGCGTGGTGGCGGGGAGCTGTTTTTT. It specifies CASSPRGGGELFF.

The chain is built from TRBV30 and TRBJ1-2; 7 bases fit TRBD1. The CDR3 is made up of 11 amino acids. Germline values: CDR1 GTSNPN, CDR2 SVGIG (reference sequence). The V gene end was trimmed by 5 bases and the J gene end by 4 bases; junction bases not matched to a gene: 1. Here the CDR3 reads CAWSGGYGYTF. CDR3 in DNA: TGTGCCTGGTCAGGGGGCTATGGCTACACCTTC. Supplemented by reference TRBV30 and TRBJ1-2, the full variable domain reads SQTIHQWPATLVQPVGSPLSLECTVEGTSNPNLYWYRQAAGRGLQLLFYSVGIGQISSEVPQNLSASRPQDRQFILSSKKLLLSDSGFYLCAWSGGYGYTFGSGTRLTVV.

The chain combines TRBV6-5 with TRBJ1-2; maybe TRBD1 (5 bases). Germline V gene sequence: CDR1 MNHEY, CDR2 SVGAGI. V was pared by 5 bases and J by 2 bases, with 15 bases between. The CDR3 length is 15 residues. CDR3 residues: CASSPSQVGNYGYTF. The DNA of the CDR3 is TGTGCCAGCAGTCCCTCACAGGTCGGAAACTATGGCTACACCTTC.

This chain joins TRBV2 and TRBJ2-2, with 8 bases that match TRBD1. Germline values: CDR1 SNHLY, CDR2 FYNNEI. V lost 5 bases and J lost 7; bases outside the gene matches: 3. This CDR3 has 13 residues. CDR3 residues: CASSPDRGGELFF. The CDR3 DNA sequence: TGTGCCAGCAGTCCCGACAGGGGCGGGGAGCTGTTTTTT.

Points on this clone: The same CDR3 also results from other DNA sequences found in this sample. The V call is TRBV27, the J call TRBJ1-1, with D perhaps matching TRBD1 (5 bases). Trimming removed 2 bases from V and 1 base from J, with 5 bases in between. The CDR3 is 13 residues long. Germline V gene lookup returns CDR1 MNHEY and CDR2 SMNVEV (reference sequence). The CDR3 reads CASSLGQNTEAFF. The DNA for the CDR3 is TGTGCCAGCAGTTTAGGACAGAACACTGAAGCTTTCTTT.